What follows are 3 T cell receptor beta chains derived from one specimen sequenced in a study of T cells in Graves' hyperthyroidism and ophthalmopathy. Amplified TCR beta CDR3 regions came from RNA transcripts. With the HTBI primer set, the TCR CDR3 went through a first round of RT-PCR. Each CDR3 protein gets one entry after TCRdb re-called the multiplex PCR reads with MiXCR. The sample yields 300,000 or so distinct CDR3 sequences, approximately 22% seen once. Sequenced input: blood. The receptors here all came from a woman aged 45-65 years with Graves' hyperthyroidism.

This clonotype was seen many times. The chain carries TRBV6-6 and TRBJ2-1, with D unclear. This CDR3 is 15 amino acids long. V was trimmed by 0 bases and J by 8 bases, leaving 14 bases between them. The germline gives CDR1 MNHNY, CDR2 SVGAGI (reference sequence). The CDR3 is CASSYSNQVGDEQFF. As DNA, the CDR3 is TGTGCCAGCAGTTACTCGAATCAAGTTGGAGATGAGCAGTTCTTC.

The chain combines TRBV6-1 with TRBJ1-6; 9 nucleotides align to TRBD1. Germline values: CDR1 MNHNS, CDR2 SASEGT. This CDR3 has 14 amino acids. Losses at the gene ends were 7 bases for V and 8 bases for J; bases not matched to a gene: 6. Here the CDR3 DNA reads TGTGCCAGCAAGGACAGGGGAGGTGATTCACCCCTCCACTTT. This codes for CASKDRGGDSPLHF.

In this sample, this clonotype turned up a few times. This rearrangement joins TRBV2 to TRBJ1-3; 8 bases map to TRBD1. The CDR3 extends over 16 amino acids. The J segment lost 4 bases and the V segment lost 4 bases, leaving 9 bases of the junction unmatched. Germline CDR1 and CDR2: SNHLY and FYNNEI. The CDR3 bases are TGTGCCAGCAGTGCCTTTCAGGGGGCGCCGGGAAACACCATATATTTT. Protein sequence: CASSAFQGAPGNTIYF.